This T cell receptor (beta chain) was sequenced in a study of cytomegalovirus exposure and HLA in healthy donors. Whole-study findings and limits: It was confirmed in vitro that three of the CMV-associated chains were specific for CMV antigens. Across donors, most TCRs were seen rarely, yet some public ones were widespread. Previous analysis showed most TCR beta V segments were productive about 90% or about 30% of the time.

This CDR3 region has 15 residues. The germline gives CDR1 SGHDT, CDR2 YYEEEE. V lost 4 bases, J lost 0 bases, and 13 bases lay in between. A word on this clone: Its antigen is as yet unknown.

PCR employed 60 Vbeta and 13 Jbeta primers. Measured with immunoSEQ multiplex PCR; TCRdb has only the in-frame clones, and not every one. This table has 120,000 or so clones, 15% appearing once. This chain joins TRBV5-6 and TRBJ2-5; D not certain. The specimen sequenced was PBMCs. The receptor was isolated from a woman between 18 and 30 years old in good health and CMV-seronegative. The CDR3: CASSPRVVNQETQYF. The CDR3 DNA follows: TGTGCCAGCAGCCCCCGGGTCGTTAACCAAGAGACCCAGTACTTC.